This T cell receptor beta chain derives from a study of T cells in Graves' hyperthyroidism and ophthalmopathy (dated by TCRdb to between 2017 and 2020). In the study overall: Peripheral blood was collected at initial diagnosis, before any treatment. In addition, the study compared T-cell repertoires in thyroid tissue and in blood from roughly 6 Graves' hyperthyroidism patients. The 80 to 100 discovery patients were randomly divided into training and test sets at a 7:3 ratio. TCR Vbeta CDR3 sequencing of 120 to 150 peripheral blood samples (fewer than 45 ophthalmopathy, about 75 hyperthyroidism and roughly 17 progressor patients) is reported in the paper. An independent validation cohort of fewer than 20 hyperthyroidism patients and over 15 patients who later progressed to ophthalmopathy tested prospective prediction of ophthalmopathy. To identify TCR V-J signatures that set the groups apart, the researchers used a discovery cohort of 100 patients, made up of under 45 with Graves' ophthalmopathy and some 55 with stable Graves' hyperthyroidism. Following sampling, methimazole starting at 30 mg daily was given to hyperthyroidism patients, and high-dose intravenous methylprednisolone was given to ophthalmopathy patients. General study outcomes and caveats: No statistical method was used to set the sample size in advance, and investigators knew the group allocation. Most expanded thyroid clonotypes (frequency above 0.001) were also detected in blood, a finding suggesting that blood repertoires may reflect thyroid immune responses. Ophthalmopathy was separated from stable hyperthyroidism by a 13 V-J signature model, with 87.88% sensitivity and approximately 81% specificity obtained in cross-validation and 80%/75% obtained in testing. During validation, the model predicted progression to ophthalmopathy a median of about 6.3 months ahead of onset, with just under 71% sensitivity and almost 75% specificity.

Ophthalmopathy patients had moderately to severely active disease, with a Clinical Activity Score of 3 or more, a NOSPECS grade of 4 or more, and a disease duration of less than 3 months. The study excluded patients with uncontrolled infections, other autoimmune diseases, pregnancy or lactation. Diagnoses relied on clinical symptoms, serum thyroxine and TRAb, thyroid ultrasound and orbital computed tomography. PBMCs were isolated from approximately 10 ml of fresh peripheral blood by Ficoll-Paque density gradient centrifugation. Total RNA was extracted with Trizol reagent, and quality was checked on an Agilent 2100 Bioanalyzer. The TCR beta CDR3 regions were amplified from the RNA transcripts. The TCR CDR3 was subjected to a first round of RT-PCR using the HTBI primer set and the Qiagen OneStep RT-PCR kit. Libraries were constructed in a second round of multiplex PCR, after which size selection and purification were performed. Sequencing of the libraries was done on an Illumina HiSeq2000 using paired-end 100 bp reads. The paper's processing steps were these. SOAPnuke was used to process the raw data, with reads discarded if the reads contained adapters or uncalled bases, had a mean Phred below 15, or lacked an exact constant-primer or identifier match. High-quality paired reads were merged using COPE v1.2.5, and each unique nucleotide sequence was defined as a clonotype. MiTCR v1.1 was used to align clonotypes to the IMGT TRBV, TRBD and TRBJ reference segments. The analysis included only V-J combinations with a frequency above 0.0001, which together covered 99% to 99.2% of the repertoires. The TCS score was defined as the ratio of F50 (clonal expansion) to E x V (chaos), calculated using BLOSUM62-based TCRdist between CDR3 peptides within each V-J. Welch's t-statistics and random forest reduced just over 500 V-J features to about 13, which were used in a naive Bayes classifier (R e1071). In-frame beta chains were kept once TCRdb had trimmed the public reads at Q25 with fastp and called clones with MiXCR. Rows with one shared CDR3 protein collapse into an entry with the most common genes and DNA. The V and J calls were determined by TCRdb, not by the authors. Here the sample has about 600,000 distinct CDR3 sequences; roughly 15% occur a single time. The biggest ten clones account for around 13% of the sample.

This clonotype was seen many times. Its antigen is not yet known. No much larger clone is present one base from it, and per-base qualities are unavailable. V trim: 5 bases; J trim: 3 bases; unmatched bases: 7. The CDR3 starts with the cysteine, ends with the phenylalanine, and has 15 residues. Here the CDR3 DNA is all that survives: 45 bases in frame from base 1. The germline V gene encodes CDR1 SGHVS and CDR2 FNYEAQ. Sequenced: blood. This TCR was recovered from a woman in her forties or fifties with Graves' ophthalmopathy. The chain links TRBV7-6 with TRBJ2-5, with 9 bases in between that match TRBD1. CDR3 loop: CASSNTGQGEETQYF. The DNA sequence is as follows: TGTGCCAGCAGCAATACGGGACAGGGTGAAGAGACCCAGTACTTC. The reference TRBV7-6 and TRBJ2-5 proteins fill in what lies around the CDR3, so the full variable domain reads GAGVSQSPRYKVTKRGQDVALRCDPISGHVSLYWYRQALGQGPEFLTYFNYEAQQDKSGLPNDRFSAERPEGSISTLTIQRTEQRDSAMYRCASSNTGQGEETQYFGPGTRLLVL.